This TCR beta chain was profiled in a study of cytomegalovirus exposure and HLA in healthy donors. Overall study results and limits: Whilst most TCR sequences proved rare, a subset of public TCRs occurred across many donors. There were 150 to 200 TCR beta chains listed as cytomegalovirus-associated. CMV antigen specificity of a few CMV-associated chains was confirmed in vitro.

V was shortened by 0 bases and J by 5 bases, with 11 bases between the two germline ends. The CDR3 is 14 residues long. Germline CDR1 SGDLS, CDR2 YYNGEE. Details on this clone: The target antigen is unknown.

Produced via immunoSEQ multiplex PCR; TCRdb's table is partial and in-frame only. The table has over 200,000 clones, approximately 87% seen once. The chain links TRBV9 to TRBJ1-2; possibly TRBD1 for D (6 bases). Sequences were obtained from PBMCs. The receptor comes from a woman under 30 in good health and CMV-seronegative. CDR3 region: CASSVAGTLYGYTF. CDR3 coding DNA: TGTGCCAGCAGCGTAGCCGGGACACTATATGGCTACACCTTC.